The entry below describes one T cell receptor beta chain. No antigen is known for it. Assay: immunoSEQ multiplex PCR; the TCRdb copy retains only in-frame clones and omits some. The table records fewer than 30,000 clones, just under 80% of them present only once. The entry originates in a study of PD-1 blockade in classical Hodgkin lymphoma. In every patient, relapse followed autologous stem cell transplantation, while exposure to brentuximab vedotin differed. Notes on the study in general: The CD4+ diversity rise by C4D1 was clearest in complete responders. Prior therapy or disease activity may underlie the repertoire differences, whose causes remain undefined. Healthy donors were reported to have higher baseline TCR diversity than newly diagnosed patients. Newly diagnosed patients had diversity similar to the baseline diversity of complete responders.

The origin of this receptor is a human donor with classical Hodgkin lymphoma. Sample: peripheral blood mononuclear cells (PBMCs), taken before the second cycle of nivolumab.

The CDR3 is CASSPLRDDGYTF. The DNA of the CDR3 is TGTGCCAGCTCACCACTCAGGGATGATGGCTACACCTTC. V usage is TRBV18 and J usage is TRBJ1-2; D is possibly TRBD1 (5 bases). V shed 1 base and J shed 6 bases, with 9 bases lying between them. The germline gives CDR1 KGHSH, CDR2 LQKENI. CDR3 length equals 13 residues.